A single sample is the source of the 26 T cell receptor beta chains below, sequenced in a study of Graves' ophthalmopathy and Graves' hyperthyroidism. RNA transcripts yielded amplified TCR beta CDR3 regions. HTBI-primed RT-PCR formed the first round, and a multiplex PCR formed the second. MiXCR, applied by TCRdb to the multiplex PCR reads, yields one record per CDR3 protein. This sample has approximately 480,000 distinct CDR3 sequences, with around 15% found just once. Sequenced: blood. The receptors come from a woman aged 30 to 39 with Graves' ophthalmopathy.

This clonotype was picked up many times. This rearrangement joins TRBV12-3 or TRBV12-4 to TRBJ1-6; tentative D call: TRBD1 (5 bases). The CDR3 length is 14 residues. V was clipped by 6 bases and J by 8 bases, with 14 bases between them. The CDR3 nucleotides read TGTGCCAGCAGCCTTACGGGGGGGGATTCACCCCTCCACTTT. As protein: CASSLTGGDSPLHF.

This clonotype was detected ten times or more. The V call is TRBV15, the J call TRBJ1-5, with 7 bases identical to TRBD1. The trim removed 1 base at V and 5 bases at J, leaving 2 bases unmatched. Looked up from germline, CDR1 is LNHNV and CDR2 is YYDKDF (reference sequence). The CDR3 consists of 14 residues. The CDR3, as DNA: TGTGCCACCAGCAGAGTCACAGGGGATCAGCCCCAGCATTTT. Translation gives CATSRVTGDQPQHF.

The count of this clonotype is one. The chain combines TRBV15 with TRBJ2-5; possible D gene TRBD2, 5 bases. Germline V CDR1 and CDR2: LNHNV, YYDKDF (reference sequence). The CDR3 loop spans 13 amino acids. The V gene lost 0 bases and the J gene lost 7 bases, with 9 bases spanning the gap. CDR3 in DNA: TGTGCCACCAGCAGAGATCCGAGCGGGACCCAGTACTTC. This gives the protein CATSRDPSGTQYF.

In this sample, this clonotype turned up many times. The V and J genes are TRBV28 and TRBJ2-2; a possible D gene is TRBD1 (7 bases). Germline V gene data show CDR1 as MDHEN and CDR2 as SYDVKM. V was pared by 6 bases and J by 9 bases, with 20 bases between. The CDR3 is 15 amino acids. DNA for the CDR3: TGTGCCAGCAGCCCAGGGGGACTCCGACCCCGGGAGCTGTTTTTT. It yields the protein CASSPGGLRPRELFF.

This clonotype was counted at least ten times. V usage is TRBV6-1 and J usage is TRBJ2-7, with a weak D call TRBD1 (5 bases). The germline gives CDR1 MNHNS, CDR2 SASEGT. The length of the CDR3 is 14 residues. Trimming took 4 bases from V and 4 from J, leaving 14 bases between them. For the CDR3, the DNA is TGTGCCAGCAGTGGGAACAGGCCAAATTACGAGCAGTACTTC. Translating it yields CASSGNRPNYEQYF.

This clonotype came up many times. The rearrangement uses TRBV28 and TRBJ2-7; 10 nucleotides align to TRBD1. Germline trimming cut 5 bases from V and 0 bases from J; bases unmatched to any gene: 4. The CDR3 extends over 15 amino acids. Germline V gene data show CDR1 as MDHEN and CDR2 as SYDVKM. The CDR3 DNA sequence: TGTGCCAGCAGTATGGGACAGGGGACCTCCTACGAGCAGTACTTC. It yields the protein CASSMGQGTSYEQYF.

This clonotype was picked up many times. The V call is TRBV7-9, the J call TRBJ1-1; D not certain. The germline CDR1 and CDR2 sequences are SEHNR and FQNEAQ (reference sequence). The CDR3 consists of 14 residues. The V end lost 5 bases, the J end lost 3 bases, and 13 bases lay between the germline ends. The CDR3 loop is CASSNTAGYTEAFF. Here the CDR3 DNA reads TGTGCCAGCAGCAACACGGCGGGGTACACTGAAGCTTTCTTT.

This clonotype was seen a handful of times. The chain links TRBV19 to TRBJ2-7; 7 bases map to TRBD1. This CDR3 has 13 amino acids. Trimming removed 4 bases from V and 5 bases from J; junction bases left unmatched: 5. From germline, CDR1 is LNHDA and CDR2 SQIVND (reference sequence). The CDR3 spells CASSSHRGDEQYF. CDR3 DNA sequence: TGTGCCAGTAGTAGTCACAGGGGCGACGAGCAGTACTTC.

This chain connects TRBV19 to TRBJ1-5, with TRBD1 as a possible D gene (5 bases). The CDR3 is 18 residues long. The germline gives CDR1 LNHDA, CDR2 SQIVND (reference sequence). The V end was cut by 6 bases, the J end by 1 base, with 22 bases between. The CDR3 nucleotides are TGTGCCAGTAGCCTGGGACGGATAGTGGGGAAGAGCAATCAGCCCCAGCATTTT. This encodes CASSLGRIVGKSNQPQHF.

At least ten counts were recorded for this clonotype. The V call is TRBV2, the J call TRBJ2-4, with 8 nucleotides matching TRBD2. J was trimmed by 1 base and V by 8 bases; bases with no gene match: 16. The germline V gene encodes CDR1 SNHLY and CDR2 FYNNEI. The CDR3 is 18 residues long. The CDR3 loop reads CASRSSGTSLIAKNIQYF. The CDR3 DNA sequence: TGTGCCAGCCGATCATCCGGGACTAGTTTAATTGCCAAAAACATTCAGTACTTC.

In its sample, this clonotype was seen many times. The V and J genes are TRBV20-1 and TRBJ2-7, with 10 bases identical to TRBD2. Looked up from germline, CDR1 is DFQATT and CDR2 is SNEGSKA (reference sequence). This CDR3 is built from 13 residues. Germline trimming cut 3 bases from V and 3 bases from J; bases unmatched to any gene: 2. CDR3 sequence (DNA): TGCAGTGCTAGCGCTAGCGGGGGCTACGAGCAGTACTTC. The encoded protein is CSASASGGYEQYF.

This clonotype was observed many times. This chain uses TRBV5-1 with TRBJ2-7, with 7 positions matching TRBD1. V lost 1 base and J lost 5; bases outside the gene matches: 6. This CDR3 spans 14 amino acids. Looked up from germline, CDR1 is SGHRS and CDR2 is YFSETQ. The CDR3 DNA is TGCGCCAGCAGCTTGACAGGGGTGCTGGACGAGCAGTACTTC. Translated, it gives CASSLTGVLDEQYF.

This clonotype was counted at least ten times. V and J are TRBV30 and TRBJ2-7, with 7 bases identical to TRBD1. This CDR3 has 12 amino acids. In germline, CDR1 is GTSNPN, CDR2 SVGIG (reference sequence). The V segment lost 3 bases and the J segment 3 bases; nucleotides outside the gene matches: 2. The CDR3 region has the DNA TGTGCCTGGAGGTACAGGGGCTACGAGCAGTACTTC. Amino acids: CAWRYRGYEQYF.

This clonotype was seen repeatedly, ten times or more. This sequence joins TRBV29-1 and TRBJ1-1; perhaps TRBD1 as D (6 bases). The length of the CDR3 is 13 residues. V lost 4 bases and J 4 bases, leaving 13 bases between the germline ends. Germline assignment: CDR1 SQVTM and CDR2 ANQGSEA. The CDR3 DNA sequence: TGCAGCGTTGGGAAGGGGGTCGGCACTGAAGCTTTCTTT. Translated, it gives CSVGKGVGTEAFF.

This clonotype has a handful of counts. The chain joins TRBV6-1 to TRBJ1-5, with D hard to call. Deletions cut 1 base from V and 7 bases from J, with 8 bases between. The CDR3 totals 13 residues. The germline V gene encodes CDR1 MNHNS and CDR2 SASEGT. The CDR3 sequence is CASSEEARQPQHF. The CDR3 DNA follows: TGTGCCAGCAGTGAAGAGGCAAGACAGCCCCAGCATTTT.

The rearrangement joins TRBV28 to TRBJ1-2; D perhaps matches TRBD1 (6 bases). With 6 bases removed from V and 10 bases from J, the gap between germline ends came to 18 bases. The CDR3 is 13 amino acids. Germline V lookup: CDR1 MDHEN, CDR2 SYDVKM. CDR3 loop: CASSPTDRRSYTF. In DNA form, the CDR3 reads TGTGCCAGCAGCCCCACGGACAGACGCTCCTACACCTTC.

This clonotype was observed at least ten times. The J gene is TRBJ1-5, the V gene TRBV12-3 or TRBV12-4; D is unresolved. V lost 2 bases to trimming and J lost 7 bases, with 6 bases between them. The CDR3 is made up of 12 amino acids. CDR3 nucleotide sequence: TGTGCCAGCAGTTTACGTGGGCAGCCCCAGCATTTT. Translating gives CASSLRGQPQHF.

At least ten counts were recorded for this clonotype. This chain uses TRBV28 with TRBJ2-7, with D possibly TRBD2 on 6 matching bases. The germline CDR1 and CDR2 sequences are MDHEN and SYDVKM. The V and J ends lost 2 bases and 7 bases respectively, with 15 bases between them. The CDR3 covers 14 residues. The CDR3 reads CASSLPRGTGEQYF. CDR3 in DNA: TGTGCCAGCAGTTTACCTCGGGGGACGGGAGAGCAGTACTTC.

This clonotype appeared many times. The V gene is TRBV27, the J gene TRBJ2-4; TRBD2 matches 13 bases. CDR1 and CDR2 (germline): MNHEY, SMNVEV (reference sequence). Losses at the gene ends were 0 bases for V and 4 bases for J; bases not matched to a gene: 3. The CDR3 length is 17 residues. The CDR3 spells CASSLSGLAGSKNIQYF. CDR3 DNA: TGTGCCAGCAGTTTATCGGGACTAGCGGGGTCTAAAAACATTCAGTACTTC.

This clonotype was observed at least ten times. The chain uses TRBV7-2 and TRBJ1-1; D is possibly TRBD1 (6 bases). Germline-derived CDR1 and CDR2 are SGHTA and FQGNSA. CDR3 length: 15 amino acids. The germline V and J ends were trimmed by 5 bases and 3 bases, with 16 bases remaining between them. CDR3 protein: CASSTAGGLDTEAFF. As DNA, the CDR3 is TGTGCCAGCAGCACAGCCGGGGGGCTAGACACTGAAGCTTTCTTT.

This clonotype was recorded at least ten times. It may be a read error: a sequence one base away is much more abundant. The chain carries TRBV12-3 or TRBV12-4 and TRBJ2-7, with D maybe TRBD2 (5 bases). This CDR3 is built from 12 residues. CDR3 residues: CASSFGGYGQYF. In DNA, the CDR3 is TGTGCCAGCAGTTTTGGAGGTTACGGGCAGTACTTC.

CDR3 region: CATSRDAGVSADTIYF. The CDR3 DNA reads as TGTGCCACCAGCAGAGATGCCGGGGTTTCGGCGGACACCATATATTTT. The gene calls are TRBV15 and TRBJ1-3; D is unresolved. The germline V and J ends were trimmed by 0 bases and 8 bases, with 17 bases remaining between them. Germline CDR1 is LNHNV and CDR2 is YYDKDF (reference sequence). The CDR3 length is 16 residues.

This clonotype was counted ten times or more. This chain joins TRBV6-1 and TRBJ2-4, with TRBD1 identical over 9 bases. The CDR3 is 16 residues long. CDR1 is MNHNS and CDR2 is SASEGT in the germline V gene. The CDR3, as DNA: TGTGCTTCCCGGGACAGGGAACCTTTAGCCAAAAACATTCAGTACTTC. This encodes CASRDREPLAKNIQYF.

This clonotype has a count of ten or more. V and J are TRBV12-3 or TRBV12-4 and TRBJ2-5; TRBD2 matches 12 bases. The CDR3 totals 18 residues. Losses at the gene ends were 4 bases for V and 1 base for J; bases not matched to a gene: 10. The CDR3 region has the DNA TGTGCCAGCAGTTCCATCCTGGCTAGCGGGAGGGTCCAAGAGACCCAGTACTTC. Its protein is CASSSILASGRVQETQYF.

At least ten counts were recorded for this clonotype. V and J are TRBV13 and TRBJ2-5; TRBD2 is a possible D gene (6 bases). CDR1 PRHDT and CDR2 FYEKMQ come from the germline V gene (reference sequence). V was pared by 4 bases and J by 5 bases, with 17 bases between. The CDR3 is 15 residues long. The CDR3 region is CASSSRTIRWETQYF. The CDR3 DNA follows: TGTGCCAGCAGCTCCAGGACTATCCGCTGGGAGACCCAGTACTTC. Drawing the rest from reference TRBV13 and TRBJ2-5, the complete variable domain is AAGVIQSPRHLIKEKRETATLKCYPIPRHDTVYWYQQGPGQDPQFLISFYEKMQSDKGSIPDRFSAQQFSDYHSELNMSSLELGDSALYFCASSSRTIRWETQYFGPGTRLLVL.

This clonotype came up many times. The chain recombines TRBV28 with TRBJ2-7; possible D gene TRBD2, 6 bases. The CDR3 loop spans 14 amino acids. Trimming shortened V by 7 bases and J by 6 bases, and 19 bases separated the two germline ends. Germline assignment: CDR1 MDHEN and CDR2 SYDVKM. DNA of the CDR3: TGTGCCAGCACCCATGGGGGGTCCTTCGCCGAGCAGTACTTC. Translating it yields CASTHGGSFAEQYF.